This record covers a single T cell receptor (beta chain). Its antigen is as yet unknown. The CDR3 sequence is 15 residues long. CDR1 and CDR2 (germline): SGHDT, YYEEEE. The ends lost 3 bases at V and 3 bases at J; junction bases unmatched: 8. These data belong to a study of T cell responses to AZD1222 COVID-19 vaccine. Libraries were prepared by immunoSEQ multiplex PCR; TCRdb keeps only in-frame clonotypes and omits some of them. The table shows under 200,000 clones, with approximately 92% occurring only once. Findings of the study overall: Repertoires were collected only later (after the peak T cell response had occurred). White British people made up most donors, females outnumbered males, and clonal diversity was possibly underestimated. Only a handful of AZD1222 recipients, several in all, had baseline seropositivity.

Sequenced here: peripheral blood, sampled 28 days after the second dose of the MenACWY control vaccine. The rearrangement links TRBV5-6 to TRBJ1-1, with 7 bases lining up with TRBD1. This TCR derives from an adult who received the MenACWY meningococcal vaccine as a control. The chain's CDR3 is CASSSLRGPDTEAFF. CDR3 DNA sequence: TGTGCCAGCAGCTCACTGAGGGGGCCTGACACTGAAGCTTTCTTT.